The 20 T cell receptor beta chains presented below share a single source sample, sequenced in a study of control samples from healthy donors and cancer patients. The protocol was immunoSEQ multiplex PCR, while the TCRdb copy is restricted to in-frame clones and leaves out a portion. The sample records about 120,000 clones, 75% to 90% being singletons. Sequenced input: PBMCs. These receptors all come from a woman in her forties or fifties with colorectal cancer.

The chain links TRBV4-1 to TRBJ2-3, with 9 bases identical to TRBD2. The CDR3 covers 20 residues. Per the germline V gene, CDR1 is MGHRA and CDR2 is YSYEKL. Unmatched junction bases numbered 17, after V lost 0 bases and J lost 4 bases. The CDR3 DNA sequence: TGCGCCAGCAGCCAAGATCTCGGGCTAGCGGGACGCCCTCGGGCAGATACGCAGTATTTT. It translates to CASSQDLGLAGRPRADTQYF.

V gene TRBV30 combines with J gene TRBJ1-2; 8 bases are shared with TRBD1. V lost 4 bases, J lost 8 bases, and 9 bases stayed unmatched. The CDR3 runs 13 residues. The V gene's germline CDR1 is GTSNPN and CDR2 SVGIG (reference sequence). CDR3 DNA sequence: TGTGCCTGGACATCGCGGACAGGGAACGGCTACACCTTC. Translating gives CAWTSRTGNGYTF. Complete variable domain (other parts from reference TRBV30 and TRBJ1-2): SQTIHQWPATLVQPVGSPLSLECTVEGTSNPNLYWYRQAAGRGLQLLFYSVGIGQISSEVPQNLSASRPQDRQFILSSKKLLLSDSGFYLCAWTSRTGNGYTFGSGTRLTVV.

The chain combines TRBV24-1 with TRBJ1-5, with D perhaps matching TRBD1 (5 bases). The CDR3 totals 14 residues. Germline V gives CDR1 KGHDR, CDR2 SFDVKD. With 4 bases removed from V and 5 bases from J, the gap between germline ends came to 11 bases. The CDR3: CATSDRASYQPQHF. In DNA, the CDR3 is TGTGCCACCAGTGACAGGGCTAGTTATCAGCCCCAGCATTTT.

This clone was observed a handful of times. V usage is TRBV6-1 and J usage is TRBJ2-7; D perhaps matches TRBD2 (6 bases). Trimming removed 3 bases at V and 6 bases at J, with 18 bases between. The CDR3 runs 15 residues. Germline V lookup: CDR1 MNHNS, CDR2 SASEGT. The CDR3 nucleotides read TGTGCCAGCAGTGACGGCGGGACGGCCGGTCCCGAGCAGTACTTC. As protein: CASSDGGTAGPEQYF.

The chain recombines TRBV24-1 with TRBJ2-5; D possibly matches TRBD1 or TRBD2 (5 bases each). The CDR3 extends over 13 amino acids. From germline, CDR1 is KGHDR and CDR2 SFDVKD. Trimming left V 6 bases short and J 2 bases short, with 9 bases between. The CDR3 here is CATSRDLQETQYF. The DNA for the CDR3 is TGTGCCACCAGTCGGGACCTACAAGAGACCCAGTACTTC.

The chain employs TRBV5-4 and TRBJ2-7; D is perhaps TRBD2 (6 bases). V dropped 4 bases and J dropped 5 bases, with 22 bases sitting between them. Germline lookup yields CDR1 SGHNT and CDR2 YYREEE (reference sequence). This CDR3 contains 16 residues. The CDR3 coding sequence is TGTGCCAGCAGCACGGGACTGACTGTGTTGGGCGACGAGCAGTACTTC. It codes for CASSTGLTVLGDEQYF.

This sequence joins TRBV6-5 and TRBJ1-2, with D possibly matching TRBD1 (5 bases). V lost 8 bases to trimming and J lost 7 bases, with 17 bases between them. The CDR3 length is 13 residues. Looked up from germline, CDR1 is MNHEY and CDR2 is SVGAGI. The CDR3 region is CASLGDYSGGYTF. The CDR3, as DNA: TGTGCCAGCCTGGGGGATTATTCAGGTGGCTACACCTTC.

CDR3: CASSLDNQWDRLSEAFF. CDR3 nucleotides: TGTGCCAGCAGCTTGGACAATCAGTGGGACAGGCTATCTGAAGCTTTCTTT. The rearrangement joins TRBV5-4 to TRBJ1-1; TRBD1 matches 8 bases. This CDR3 is built from 17 residues. V was pared by 0 bases and J by 6 bases, with 13 bases of the junction left unmatched. From germline, CDR1 is SGHNT and CDR2 YYREEE (reference sequence).

This chain links TRBV21-1 with TRBJ1-1. TRBV21-1 is listed as a pseudogene. This CDR3 has 15 amino acids. The CDR3 coding sequence is TGTGCCAGCAGCAATTCGAGTTGCCTCGGAACTGAAGCTTTCTTT. Translated, it gives CASSNSSCLGTEAFF.

The V gene is TRBV6-1, the J gene TRBJ2-2; D is perhaps TRBD2 (6 bases). Germline V gives CDR1 MNHNS, CDR2 SASEGT. V lost 1 base, J lost 5 bases, and 14 bases lay in between. The CDR3 length is 16 residues. The CDR3 region has the DNA TGTGCCAGCAGTGAAGGGACGGCGGGGTGGACCGGGGAGCTGTTTTTT. This translates into CASSEGTAGWTGELFF.

This chain connects TRBV14 to TRBJ2-3; D might be TRBD2 (6 bases). Germline loops: CDR1 SGHDN, CDR2 FVKESK. V was cut by 2 bases and J by 0 bases, with 9 bases left in between. The length of the CDR3 is 15 residues. In DNA form, the CDR3 reads TGTGCCAGCAGCCAACTAGCGCCGAGCACAGATACGCAGTATTTT. Residues: CASSQLAPSTDTQYF.

The J gene is TRBJ2-5, the V gene TRBV7-9; either TRBD1 or TRBD2 may supply D (5 bases each). Germline assignment: CDR1 SEHNR and CDR2 FQNEAQ (reference sequence). The CDR3 spans 13 residues. Trimming stripped 5 bases from V and 13 bases from J, with 20 bases between. This chain's CDR3 is CASSLGDGVLRYF. DNA of the CDR3: TGTGCCAGCAGCCTGGGGGACGGGGTCCTGCGGTACTTC.

On this clone itself: Other DNA sequences in the sample encode the same CDR3. The chain couples TRBV19 to TRBJ2-7, with 7 bases identical to TRBD1. Germline V gene sequence: CDR1 LNHDA, CDR2 SQIVND (reference sequence). CDR3 length: 13 amino acids. Trimming cost V 4 bases and J 5 bases; bases outside gene matches: 5. As DNA, the CDR3 is TGTGCCAGTAGTAGGACAGGCTCTCACGAGCAGTACTTC. Residues: CASSRTGSHEQYF.

This chain joins TRBV28 and TRBJ2-4, with TRBD2 as a possible D gene (5 bases). Trimming removed 3 bases from V and 7 bases from J, with 16 bases in between. Germline CDR1 and CDR2: MDHEN and SYDVKM. The CDR3 has 15 residues. The CDR3 loop is CASSFIAGSGNIQYF. The CDR3 region has the DNA TGTGCCAGCAGTTTTATCGCCGGTTCGGGGAACATTCAGTACTTC.

The V gene is TRBV4-2, the J gene TRBJ2-7, with TRBD1 as a possible D gene (6 bases). Trimming left V 4 bases short and J 2 bases short, with 18 bases between. Germline V gives CDR1 LGHNA, CDR2 YNFKEQ. This CDR3 has 16 amino acids. The DNA for the CDR3 is TGTGCCAGCAGCCCAAAGCCAGGGGCCCCAACCTACGAGCAGTACTTC. Its translation: CASSPKPGAPTYEQYF.

The chain uses TRBV6-1 and TRBJ1-1, with TRBD1 identical over 8 bases. The CDR3 contains 16 residues. The J segment lost 8 bases and the V segment lost 3 bases, leaving 14 bases of the junction unmatched. Germline loops: CDR1 MNHNS, CDR2 SASEGT. CDR3 sequence: CASSDIGQGAGGEAFF. DNA of the CDR3: TGTGCCAGCAGTGACATAGGACAGGGAGCGGGGGGGGAAGCTTTCTTT.

The rearrangement links TRBV20-1 to TRBJ1-1; no definite D call. CDR3 length: 11 residues. Trimming took 8 bases from V and 2 from J, leaving 9 bases between them. Germline loops: CDR1 DFQATT, CDR2 SNEGSKA (reference sequence). DNA for the CDR3: TGCAGTTTACAGAGTAACACTGAAGCTTTCTTT. Protein product: CSLQSNTEAFF.

The J gene is TRBJ1-5, the V gene TRBV6-5; D gene ambiguous. The CDR3 is 13 amino acids. The germline V and J ends were trimmed by 7 bases and 2 bases, with 9 bases remaining between them. From germline, CDR1 is MNHEY and CDR2 SVGAGI. This CDR3 is CASNWSGNQPQHF. DNA for the CDR3: TGTGCCAGCAATTGGTCTGGCAATCAGCCCCAGCATTTT.

J is TRBJ2-3 and V is TRBV10-3, with 7 bases identical to TRBD1. CDR3 length equals 15 residues. With 3 bases clipped from V and 3 bases from J, the junction kept 6 bases outside the gene matches. CDR1 and CDR2 (germline): ENHRY, SYGVKD. CDR3 in amino acids: CAISDDRVRTDTQYF. The CDR3 nucleotides read TGTGCCATCAGTGACGACAGGGTGAGAACAGATACGCAGTATTTT.

This clone was detected once. V and J are TRBV27 and TRBJ2-7, with 7 bases lining up with TRBD2. The CDR3 is made up of 15 amino acids. Germline V gene lookup returns CDR1 MNHEY and CDR2 SMNVEV (reference sequence). Unmatched junction bases numbered 8, after V lost 2 bases and J lost 4 bases. CDR3 loop: CASSLGGGGLYEQYF. CDR3 in DNA: TGTGCCAGCAGTTTAGGTGGGGGGGGATTATACGAGCAGTACTTC.